What follows are 24 T cell receptor beta chains derived from one specimen sequenced in a study of blood T cells in healthy people across ages. The second PCR ran 7 to 11 cycles with a sample-barcoded 5' primer and J-beta primers. TCRdb reprocessed the 5' RACE reads with MiXCR, giving one entry per CDR3 protein. The data contain approximately 800,000 distinct CDR3 sequences, about 42% of them singletons. The sequencing sample was made of blood. The receptor set was obtained from a man older than 75 in good health.

This clonotype was detected many times. The J gene is TRBJ2-7, the V gene TRBV5-4; TRBD1 agrees at 7 bases. J gave up 3 bases and V 4 bases, and 13 bases lay outside the gene matches. The CDR3 consists of 16 residues. CDR1 is SGHNT and CDR2 is YYREEE in the germline V gene (reference sequence). The CDR3 loop reads CASSIGTDVSVYEQYF. CDR3 bases: TGTGCCAGCAGCATAGGGACAGACGTTTCCGTCTACGAGCAGTACTTC. The complete variable domain, with remaining parts taken from reference TRBV5-4 and TRBJ2-7, reads ETGVTQSPTHLIKTRGQQVTLRCSSQSGHNTVSWYQQALGQGPQFIFQYYREEENGRGNFPPRFSGLQFPNYSSELNVNALELDDSALYLCASSIGTDVSVYEQYFGPGTRLTVT.

About this clonotype: A much larger clone differs by one base, so this may be a read error. CDR3 sequence (DNA): TGCGGTGCCACCAGAACTAGCGGGCTCACAGATACGCAGTATTTT. Amino acids: CGATRTSGLTDTQYF. This chain uses TRBV20-1 with TRBJ2-3, with 9 nucleotides matching TRBD2. CDR3 length: 15 amino acids. In germline, CDR1 is DFQATT, CDR2 SNEGSKA (reference sequence).

The chain joins TRBV15 to TRBJ2-7, with TRBD2 as a possible D gene (7 bases). V was pared by 2 bases and J by 7 bases, with 30 bases between. The CDR3 sequence is 19 residues long. Germline V lookup: CDR1 LNHNV, CDR2 YYDKDF (reference sequence). The chain's CDR3 is CATSRRNRLLGGGSNEQYF. CDR3 bases: TGTGCCACCAGCAGACGCAACCGTCTCTTAGGGGGGGGATCAAATGAGCAGTACTTC.

The CDR3 coding sequence is TGCGCCAGCAGCCCCCGGTGGCCAGATACGCAGTATTTT. Protein sequence: CASSPRWPDTQYF. The rearrangement links TRBV5-1 to TRBJ2-3; D unclear. V was trimmed by 4 bases and J by 4 bases, leaving 10 bases between them. This CDR3 spans 13 amino acids. Per the germline V gene, CDR1 is SGHRS and CDR2 is YFSETQ.

This clonotype was observed a handful of times. This chain links TRBV24-1 with TRBJ1-2; D remains ambiguous. Germline assignment: CDR1 KGHDR and CDR2 SFDVKD. The CDR3 length is 12 residues. The V gene lost 5 bases and the J gene lost 4 bases, with 7 bases spanning the gap. The CDR3 reads CATSVRGYGYTF. The CDR3 DNA reads as TGTGCCACCAGTGTCCGAGGCTATGGCTACACCTTC.

On this clonotype itself: Sequence at one end of the junction differs from germline and may be a read error. This chain joins TRBV7-9 and TRBJ2-5; D is undetermined. This CDR3 is built from 13 residues. Germline V lookup: CDR1 SEHNR, CDR2 FQNEAQ (reference sequence). The CDR3 reads CSSSLYGEETQYF. Here the CDR3 DNA reads TGTTCCAGCAGCTTGTATGGAGAAGAGACCCAGTACTTC.

Remarks on this clonotype: A much more abundant neighbour one base away suggests this may be a read error. The chain has TRBV5-1 and TRBJ1-5; TRBD1 is a possible D gene (5 bases). This CDR3 spans 15 amino acids. Between the trimmed V and J ends, which lost 1 base and 5 bases, there was a span of 13 bases. Germline CDR1 reads SGHRS; CDR2 reads YFSETQ. This CDR3 is CASSLPAGWDQPQHF. In DNA, the CDR3 is TGCGCCAGCAGCTTGCCCGCAGGGTGGGATCAGCCCCAGCATTTT.

This clonotype was detected many times. The chain employs TRBV7-2 and TRBJ1-5; TRBD1 might be the D (6 bases). V was shortened by 4 bases and J by 5 bases, with 12 bases between the two germline ends. The CDR3 sequence is 14 residues long. The germline gives CDR1 SGHTA, CDR2 FQGNSA. This chain's CDR3 is CASSSQGLHQPQHF. CDR3 nucleotide sequence: TGTGCCAGCAGCTCACAGGGTTTGCATCAGCCCCAGCATTTT.

The gene calls are TRBV29-1 and TRBJ2-1; D is possibly TRBD1 or TRBD2 (6 bases each). The V gene's germline CDR1 is SQVTM and CDR2 ANQGSEA. The V gene lost 8 bases and the J gene lost 2 bases, with 13 bases spanning the gap. The CDR3 is made up of 13 amino acids. CDR3 amino acids: CSLRGQAYNEQFF. CDR3 nucleotides: TGCAGCCTCCGGGGGCAGGCCTACAATGAGCAGTTCTTC.

V and J are TRBV5-1 and TRBJ2-1; D is uncertain. Germline V gene data show CDR1 as SGHRS and CDR2 as YFSETQ. The CDR3 runs to 15 residues. Between the trimmed V and J ends, which lost 0 bases and 4 bases, there was a span of 11 bases. The CDR3 is CASSLDAGPYNEQFF. The CDR3 nucleotides read TGCGCCAGCAGCTTGGATGCCGGACCATACAATGAGCAGTTCTTC.

In its sample, this clonotype was seen a few times. The rearrangement uses TRBV20-1 and TRBJ2-7; 7 nucleotides align to TRBD2. The CDR3 length is 18 residues. The V gene end was trimmed by 3 bases and the J gene end by 6 bases; junction bases not matched to a gene: 23. Germline CDR1 is DFQATT and CDR2 is SNEGSKA (reference sequence). The CDR3 sequence: CSASASGGWAGDEGEQYF. The CDR3, as DNA: TGCAGTGCTAGCGCTAGTGGTGGTTGGGCGGGAGATGAGGGCGAGCAGTACTTC.

In this sample, this clonotype turned up a few times. The gene calls are TRBV5-1 and TRBJ1-2, with 9 bases matching TRBD1. The junction had 11 bases not matched to a gene; V was cut back by 3 bases and J by 5 bases. CDR3 length equals 16 residues. CDR1 is SGHRS, CDR2 YFSETQ, per germline. The CDR3 DNA sequence: TGCGCCAGCAGCTCCCACCCGACAGGGGGTGGGTATGGCTACACCTTC. It specifies CASSSHPTGGGYGYTF.

As regards this clonotype: A read error may produce the germline difference seen at one junction end. The rearrangement joins TRBV2 to TRBJ1-2; 9 nucleotides agree with TRBD1. Germline V gives CDR1 SNHLY, CDR2 FYNNEI. The length of the CDR3 is 15 residues. The CDR3 here is CANSEIQGATYGYTF. CDR3 nucleotide sequence: TGTGCCAACAGTGAAATACAGGGGGCTACCTATGGCTACACCTTC.

This clonotype turned up a few times. The V call is TRBV5-1, the J call TRBJ2-7, with TRBD1 matching over 10 bases. Trimming cost V 0 bases and J 6 bases; bases outside gene matches: 6. In germline, CDR1 is SGHRS, CDR2 YFSETQ. CDR3 size: 15 residues. This CDR3 is CASSLDDRGRIEQYF. CDR3 coding DNA: TGCGCCAGCAGCTTGGATGACAGGGGGCGAATCGAGCAGTACTTC.

V gene TRBV27 combines with J gene TRBJ1-1; perhaps TRBD1 as D (6 bases). CDR1 and CDR2 from the germline V gene are MNHEY and SMNVEV (reference sequence). Trimming cost V 2 bases and J 1 base, with 17 bases left between them. The CDR3 runs to 17 residues. CDR3 region: CASSLGVSHRENTEAFF. The CDR3 bases are TGTGCCAGCAGTTTAGGAGTATCCCACAGGGAGAACACTGAAGCTTTCTTT.

The rearrangement joins TRBV11-3 to TRBJ2-5, with a tentative D call TRBD1 (5 bases). Matching the DNA end better, TRBJ2-7 makes the J call doubtful. CDR1 is SGHNT and CDR2 is YENEEA in the germline V gene. This CDR3 has 13 amino acids. The CDR3 spells CASSRQYSYEQYF. The CDR3 nucleotides are TGTGCCAGCAGCCGACAGTATTCCTACGAGCAGTACTTC.

The V call is TRBV12-3 or TRBV12-4, the J call TRBJ2-4; TRBD1 agrees at 9 bases. The CDR3 contains 14 residues. J was trimmed by 6 bases and V by 6 bases; bases with no gene match: 6. CDR3 in amino acids: CASRTGGMGNIQYF. CDR3 coding DNA: TGTGCCAGCAGAACAGGGGGCATGGGAAACATTCAGTACTTC.

This sequence joins TRBV16 and TRBJ1-1; D is possibly TRBD1 (6 bases). Germline CDR1 is KGHSY and CDR2 is FQNENV. V lost 2 bases and J lost 8, with 9 bases in between. The CDR3 is 12 amino acids. CDR3 sequence (DNA): TGTGCCAGCAGCCAACCACAGGGAGAAGCTTTCTTT. It specifies CASSQPQGEAFF.

This clonotype was counted between two and nine times. The CDR3 reads CSARGGGRAADTQYF. CDR3 DNA: TGCAGTGCTAGAGGAGGCGGGAGGGCCGCAGATACGCAGTATTTT. The chain employs TRBV20-1 and TRBJ2-3; 9 bases fit TRBD2. Germline V gene lookup returns CDR1 DFQATT and CDR2 SNEGSKA (reference sequence). V gave up 1 base and J gave up 4 bases; unmatched junction bases: 6. The CDR3 is 15 amino acids.

V and J are TRBV10-3 and TRBJ2-3; unclear D gene. The CDR3 spans 15 residues. Trimming pared 0 bases from V and 1 base from J, leaving 8 bases between. Germline V gene sequence: CDR1 ENHRY, CDR2 SYGVKD. The CDR3 DNA is TGTGCCATCAGTGAGTCAATCGGGCGCACAGATACGCAGTATTTT. It translates to CAISESIGRTDTQYF.

The chain is built from TRBV3-1 and TRBJ2-3; D is uncertain. The CDR3 loop spans 13 amino acids. Trimming removed 2 bases from V and 1 base from J, with 4 bases in between. The V gene's germline CDR1 is LGHDT and CDR2 YNNKEL (reference sequence). The CDR3 region has the DNA TGTGCCAGCAGCCAAAAGGGCACAGATACGCAGTATTTT. Its translation: CASSQKGTDTQYF.

The rearrangement joins TRBV7-2 to TRBJ2-7, with 8 bases identical to TRBD2. This CDR3 comprises 14 residues. V lost 4 bases to trimming and J lost 7 bases; unmatched junction nucleotides: 9. From germline, CDR1 is SGHTA and CDR2 FQGNSA. In DNA form, the CDR3 reads TGTGCCAGCAGCTCGAAGCGGGAGTCTCGGGAGCAGTACTTC. This sequence encodes CASSSKRESREQYF.

The chain recombines TRBV10-2 with TRBJ2-1, with D unresolved. The germline CDR1 and CDR2 sequences are WSHSY and SAAADI. The germline V and J ends were trimmed by 6 bases and 10 bases, with 13 bases remaining between them. There are 12 residues in the CDR3. The CDR3 bases are TGCGCCAGCAGCGGCAGTCCCTACGAGCAGTTCTTC. Protein: CASSGSPYEQFF.

The chain couples TRBV7-9 to TRBJ1-1; a possible D gene is TRBD1 (5 bases). This CDR3 region has 15 residues. CDR1 SEHNR and CDR2 FQNEAQ come from the germline V gene (reference sequence). V was shortened by 1 base and J by 4 bases, with 13 bases between the two germline ends. CDR3 in amino acids: CASSLGTHGATEAFF. CDR3 in DNA: TGTGCCAGCAGCTTAGGGACCCACGGGGCCACTGAAGCTTTCTTT.